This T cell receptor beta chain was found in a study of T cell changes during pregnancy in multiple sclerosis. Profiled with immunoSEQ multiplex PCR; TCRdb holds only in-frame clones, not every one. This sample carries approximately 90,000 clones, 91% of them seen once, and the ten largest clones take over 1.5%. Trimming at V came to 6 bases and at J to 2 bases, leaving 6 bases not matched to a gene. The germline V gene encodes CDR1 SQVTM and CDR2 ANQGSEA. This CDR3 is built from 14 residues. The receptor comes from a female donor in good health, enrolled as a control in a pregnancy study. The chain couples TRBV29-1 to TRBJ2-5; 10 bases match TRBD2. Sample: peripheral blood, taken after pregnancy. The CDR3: CSVDSGGPQETQYF. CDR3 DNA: TGCAGCGTCGATAGCGGGGGGCCTCAAGAGACCCAGTACTTC.